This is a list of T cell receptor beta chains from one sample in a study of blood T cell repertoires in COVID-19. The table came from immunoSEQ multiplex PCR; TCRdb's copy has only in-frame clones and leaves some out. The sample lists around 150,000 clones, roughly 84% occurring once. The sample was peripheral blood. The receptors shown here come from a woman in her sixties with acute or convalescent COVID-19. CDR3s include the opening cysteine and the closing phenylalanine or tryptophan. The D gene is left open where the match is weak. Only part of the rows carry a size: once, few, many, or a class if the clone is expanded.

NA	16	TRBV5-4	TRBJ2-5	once	CASSLLLGLKGETQYF	TGTGCCAGCAGCTTGCTCCTGGGCCTTAAAGGCGAGACCCAGTACTTC
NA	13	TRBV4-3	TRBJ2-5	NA	CASSQEPGETQYF	TGCGCCAGCAGCCAAGAACCGGGAGAGACCCAGTACTTC
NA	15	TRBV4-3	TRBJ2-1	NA	CASSQEAGTYNEQFF	TGCGCCAGCAGCCAAGAGGCGGGAACCTACAATGAGCAGTTCTTC
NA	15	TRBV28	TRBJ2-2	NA	CATKGARIRTGELFF	TGTGCCACCAAAGGGGCGCGAATTAGGACCGGGGAGCTGTTTTTT
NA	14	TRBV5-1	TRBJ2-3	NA	CATQDGNPTDTQYF	TGCGCCACCCAGGACGGGAACCCCACAGATACGCAGTATTTT
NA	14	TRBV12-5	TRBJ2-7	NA	CASGCGAKSNEQYF	TGTGCTAGTGGTTGTGGGGCTAAGTCTAACGAGCAGTACTTC
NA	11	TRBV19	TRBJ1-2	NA	CASKTGTGYTF	TGTGCCAGTAAGACAGGAACAGGCTACACCTTC
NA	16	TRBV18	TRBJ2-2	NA	CASSPRQGSNTGELFF	TGTGCCAGCTCACCCCGCCAGGGGTCGAACACCGGGGAGCTGTTTTTT
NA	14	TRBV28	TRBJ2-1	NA	CARRGELWYNEQFF	TGTGCCAGACGGGGAGAACTATGGTACAATGAGCAGTTCTTC
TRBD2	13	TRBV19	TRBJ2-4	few	CASSIGTSGDQYF	TGTGCCAGTAGTATCGGGACTAGCGGGGATCAGTACTTC
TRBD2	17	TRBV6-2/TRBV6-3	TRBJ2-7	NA	CASSFPPTSGNVYEQYF	TGTGCCAGCAGCTTCCCGCCGACTAGCGGGAATGTTTACGAGCAGTACTTC
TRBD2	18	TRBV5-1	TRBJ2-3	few	CASSGMRTSGRAKDTQYF	TGCGCCAGCAGCGGGATGCGGACTAGCGGGAGGGCCAAGGATACGCAGTATTTT
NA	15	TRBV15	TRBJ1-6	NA	CATSRVSQSGSPLHF	TGTGCCACCAGCAGAGTTTCCCAATCGGGTTCACCCCTCCACTTT